The rows below give T cell receptor beta chains drawn from one sample of a study of blood T cell repertoires in COVID-19. Sequencing was performed with immunoSEQ multiplex PCR; in TCRdb, only in-frame clones are kept and a portion is missing. The sample yields about 93,000 clones, roughly nine tenths seen once. Sequenced input: peripheral blood. The receptors were gathered from a human donor with active COVID-19. The donor label of this sample is uncertain. The CDR3 runs from the conserved cysteine through the conserved F or W. A D gene is named only where the DNA matches it firmly. Size is omitted from some rows. Given values are once, few, many or a class for expanded clones.

>TRBV5-1|-|TRBD1|TRBJ2-7
TGCGCCAGCAGCACGGACAGGGGGATTAACTACGAGCAGTACTTC
CASSTDRGINYEQYF
>TRBV28|once|-|TRBJ1-2
TGTGCCAGCAGTTTGCGAAATCCTAACTATGGCTACACCTTC
CASSLRNPNYGYTF
>TRBV5-6|-|-|TRBJ1-4
TGTGCCAGCAGCTTGGGCTCGTCACTTAATGAAAAACTGTTTTTT
CASSLGSSLNEKLFF
>TRBV5-1|-|-|TRBJ1-3
TGCGCCAGCAGCTTGGACGCGAGCTCTGGAAACACCATATATTTT
CASSLDASSGNTIYF
>TRBV4-3|-|-|TRBJ1-2
TGCGCCAGCAGCCCCTTTGTGACTGGTGGCTACACCTTC
CASSPFVTGGYTF
>TRBV6-1|-|-|TRBJ1-3
TGTGCCAGCAGTGAATATGTCTGGCGGAAAAGCTCTGGAAACACCATATATTTT
CASSEYVWRKSSGNTIYF
>TRBV5-1|-|-|TRBJ2-3
TGCGCCAGCAGCGGAGGGACCTTCAGCACAGATACGCAGTATTTT
CASSGGTFSTDTQYF
>TRBV12-5|once|TRBD1|TRBJ2-2
TGTGCTAGTGGTGAGGGACAGCCCACCGGGGAGCTGTTTTTT
CASGEGQPTGELFF
>TRBV18|-|TRBD2|TRBJ2-5
TGTGCCAGCTCACCCAGACTAGCGGGGGGCGCGCTCCAAGAGACCCAGTACTTC
CASSPRLAGGALQETQYF
>TRBV9|-|TRBD1|TRBJ1-2
TGTGCCAGCAGCGTAGTGCCCACAGGGGGCAGCTATGGCTACACCTTC
CASSVVPTGGSYGYTF
>TRBV28|few|-|TRBJ2-7
TGTGCCAGCAGTTCGACAAGCCCCTACGAGCAGTACTTC
CASSSTSPYEQYF
>TRBV19|-|TRBD1|TRBJ1-4
TGTGCCAGTAGTCAGACAGGGGCGAGGGAAAAACTGTTTTTT
CASSQTGAREKLFF
>TRBV7-9|-|TRBD1|TRBJ1-1
TGTGCCAGCAGCCCCAACAGGGGTGGGCTCACTGAAGCTTTCTTT
CASSPNRGGLTEAFF
>TRBV6-5|-|-|TRBJ2-7
TGTGCCAGCAAACAGGGTGTGAGCTCCTACGAGCAGTACTTC
CASKQGVSSYEQYF
>TRBV7-2|-|TRBD2|TRBJ2-5
TGTGCCAGCAGTCAGGGGTTACTAGCGGGGGGGCCGCGGGAGACCCAGTACTTC
CASSQGLLAGGPRETQYF
>TRBV5-1|-|-|TRBJ1-4
TGCGCCAGCAGCTTGACAGCAACTAATGAAAAACTGTTTTTT
CASSLTATNEKLFF
>TRBV2|-|-|TRBJ1-4
TGTGCCAGCAGTGACAGGGTCTGGGAAAAACTGTTTTTT
CASSDRVWEKLFF
>TRBV5-1|-|TRBD1|TRBJ1-2
TGCGCCAGCAGCACCGGGACAGGGTATGGCTACACCTTC
CASSTGTGYGYTF
>TRBV28|-|TRBD1|TRBJ1-4
TGTGCCAGCAGGATGACAGGGGGGGGTGAAAAACTGTTTTTT
CASRMTGGGEKLFF
>TRBV5-4|-|TRBD2|TRBJ2-2
TGTGCCAGCAGTTTAGCGGGGGCCGCGAACACCGGGGAGCTGTTTTTT
CASSLAGAANTGELFF
>TRBV11-2|-|-|TRBJ1-1
TGTGCCAGCAGGTTACGAGGTAGTTTGAACACTGAAGCTTTCTTT
CASRLRGSLNTEAFF
>TRBV5-1|once|-|TRBJ2-1
TGCGCCAGCAGCTTGGCAGGGGACAATGAGCAGTTCTTC
CASSLAGDNEQFF
>TRBV5-1|-|TRBD1|TRBJ1-2
TGCGCCAGCAGCTTCGGTGGGACAGGGAACTATGGCTACACCTTC
CASSFGGTGNYGYTF
>TRBV19|-|TRBD1|TRBJ1-2
TGTGCCGTAACCGGGACAGGCTTCTATGGCTACACCTTC
CAVTGTGFYGYTF
>TRBV11-2|-|-|TRBJ1-2
TGTGCCAGCAGCTTAGGCCCGGGGGGGCGCTTAGGCTACACCTTC
CASSLGPGGRLGYTF
>TRBV7-2|-|-|TRBJ2-5
TGTGCCAGCAGCTTGAGGGGACAGTGGGAGGCCCAGTACTTC
CASSLRGQWEAQYF
>TRBV7-2|-|-|TRBJ2-7
TGTGCCAGCAGCGTCTTTTTCGGGTACGAGCAGTACTTC
CASSVFFGYEQYF
>TRBV7-9|few|-|TRBJ2-3
TGTGCCAGCAGCGGACACCCGGGACAACCCACAGATACGCAGTATTTT
CASSGHPGQPTDTQYF
>TRBV5-5|few|TRBD2|TRBJ2-7
TGTGCCAGCAGCTATACTAGCGGATTTTCGTCCTACGAGCAGTACTTC
CASSYTSGFSSYEQYF
>TRBV19|-|-|TRBJ1-1
TGTGCCAGTAGTATACAGGGGCCCGTCAGACCCCACACTGAAGCTTTCTTT
CASSIQGPVRPHTEAFF
>TRBV6-5|once|-|TRBJ1-6
TGTGCCAGCAGGCTCGGAGGGCCCACGGTGACCCTCCACTTT
CASRLGGPTVTLHF
>TRBV5-4|-|TRBD2|TRBJ2-7
TGTGCCAGCAGCCCGGGACTAGCAGGCGAGCAGTACTTC
CASSPGLAGEQYF
>TRBV7-2|-|TRBD2|TRBJ2-1
TGTGCCAGCAGCTTAGAAGCGAGCGGGGGGGTGTTCTTC
CASSLEASGGVFF
>TRBV7-6|-|-|TRBJ1-1
TGTGCCAGCAGCCTCCAACAGAGCCCGAACACTGAAGCTTTCTTT
CASSLQQSPNTEAFF
>TRBV11-2|few|TRBD2|TRBJ2-2
TGTGCCAGCAGCCCACGGGGGGTACCGAACACCGGGGAGCTGTTTTTT
CASSPRGVPNTGELFF
>TRBV5-4|-|-|TRBJ2-7
TGTGCCAGCAGCTTGGCAGGGCCCCAGGAGCAGTACTTC
CASSLAGPQEQYF
>TRBV9|-|TRBD2|TRBJ2-5
TGTGCCAGCAGCGTAGGCGGGGGGGCAGGGGAGACCCAGTACTTC
CASSVGGGAGETQYF
>TRBV9|once|-|TRBJ1-1
TGTGCCAGCAGCGTAGCTTCCGACACTGGAGCTTTCTTT
CASSVASDTGAFF
>TRBV12-3/TRBV12-4|-|-|TRBJ1-2
TGTGCCAGCAGTTACGCGAGTGATGGCTACACCTTC
CASSYASDGYTF
>TRBV7-9|-|TRBD1|TRBJ1-3
TGTGCCAGCAGCCACCAGGGGGCTGGAAACACCATATATTTT
CASSHQGAGNTIYF
>TRBV7-3|-|TRBD2|TRBJ2-3
TGTGCCAGCAGCTTAACTAGCGGGGAAACAGATACGCAGTATTTT
CASSLTSGETDTQYF
>TRBV19|-|TRBD1|TRBJ1-4
TGTGCCAGTAGCCCACACAGGGGGGAAAAACTGTTTTTT
CASSPHRGEKLFF
>TRBV2|-|-|TRBJ2-3
TGTGCCAGCAGTGAGGAGCGCTCAGATACGCAGTATTTT
CASSEERSDTQYF
>TRBV29-1|-|TRBD1|TRBJ1-1
TGCAGCGTTGCGTATGGAACAGGGGGCACTGAAGCTTTCTTT
CSVAYGTGGTEAFF
>TRBV6-4|-|-|TRBJ1-5
TGTGCCAGCAGTGAATCAATGGGGGGAGACCCCCAGCATTTT
CASSESMGGDPQHF
>TRBV5-5|-|-|TRBJ2-2
TGTGCCAGCAGCTTGATTACAGCGAACACCGGGGAGCTGTTTTTT
CASSLITANTGELFF
>TRBV7-2|-|-|TRBJ2-3
TGTGCCAGCAGCCTCGTCGCGAGTACCACAGATACGCAGTATTTT
CASSLVASTTDTQYF
>TRBV24-1|-|-|TRBJ2-2
TGTGCCACCAGTGACCTGACAGATAACACCGGGGAGCTGTTTTTT
CATSDLTDNTGELFF
>TRBV5-1|-|TRBD1|TRBJ1-2
TGCGCCAGCACTACGACAGGGGCGAACTATGGCTACACCTTC
CASTTTGANYGYTF
>TRBV7-2|-|TRBD1|TRBJ1-2
TGTGCCAGCAGCCAGGGGGCAACCAGTGACGCCTATGGCTACACCTTC
CASSQGATSDAYGYTF
>TRBV9|-|-|TRBJ2-2
TGTGCCAGCAGCGTCGGGGGGCTGACCGGGGAGCTGTTTTTT
CASSVGGLTGELFF
>TRBV18|-|TRBD1|TRBJ1-2
TGTGCCAGCTCACCGGGACAGACGACTAACTATGGCTACACCTTC
CASSPGQTTNYGYTF
>TRBV19|once|-|TRBJ1-2
TGTGCCAGTAGTATTTGGACAGCTGTGGATCTCGGCTACACCTTC
CASSIWTAVDLGYTF